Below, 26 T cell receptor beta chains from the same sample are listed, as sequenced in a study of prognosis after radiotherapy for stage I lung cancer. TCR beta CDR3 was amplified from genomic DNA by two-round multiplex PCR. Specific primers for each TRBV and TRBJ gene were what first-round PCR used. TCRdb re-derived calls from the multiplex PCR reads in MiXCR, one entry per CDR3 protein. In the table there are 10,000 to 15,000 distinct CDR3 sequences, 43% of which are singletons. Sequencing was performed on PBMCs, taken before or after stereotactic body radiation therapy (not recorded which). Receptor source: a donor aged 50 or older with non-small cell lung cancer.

CDR3: CASSLYSPGVADYGYTF. DNA of the CDR3: TGTGCCAGCAGTTTATATAGTCCAGGGGTAGCGGACTATGGCTACACCTTC. The V call is TRBV27, the J call TRBJ1-2; tentatively, D is TRBD1 (6 bases). Trimming took off 1 base at V and 3 bases at J, with 18 bases between the two ends. The CDR3 consists of 17 residues. CDR1 is MNHEY, CDR2 SMNVEV, per germline (reference sequence).

The CDR3 nucleotides are TGTGCCAGCAGTTTATTTGGTTGGGGCGGGGGCGGAAATCAGCCCCAGCATTTT. Its protein product is CASSLFGWGGGGNQPQHF. The chain recombines TRBV28 with TRBJ1-5; D possibly corresponds to TRBD1 (6 bases). The CDR3 runs 18 residues. Germline values: CDR1 MDHEN, CDR2 SYDVKM. The V gene lost 1 base and the J gene lost 4 bases, with 20 bases spanning the gap.

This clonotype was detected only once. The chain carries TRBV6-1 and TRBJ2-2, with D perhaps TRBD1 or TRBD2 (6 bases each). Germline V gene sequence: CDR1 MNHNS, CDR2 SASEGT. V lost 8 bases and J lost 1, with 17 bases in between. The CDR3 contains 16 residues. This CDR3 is CASSNKGGLNTGELFF. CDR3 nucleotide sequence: TGTGCCAGCTCCAATAAGGGGGGATTGAACACCGGGGAGCTGTTTTTT.

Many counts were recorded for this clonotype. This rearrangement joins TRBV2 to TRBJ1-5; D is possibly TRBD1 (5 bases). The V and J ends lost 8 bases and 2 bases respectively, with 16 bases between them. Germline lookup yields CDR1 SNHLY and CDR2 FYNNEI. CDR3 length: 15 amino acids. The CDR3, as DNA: TGTGCCAGCCAAGGCCGGGGACGGGGCAATCAGCCCCAGCATTTT. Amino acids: CASQGRGRGNQPQHF.

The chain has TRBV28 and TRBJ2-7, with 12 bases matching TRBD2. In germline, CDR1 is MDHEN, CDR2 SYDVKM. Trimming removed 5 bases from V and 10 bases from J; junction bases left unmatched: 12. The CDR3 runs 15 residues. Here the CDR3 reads CASSLGLAGRYYQYF. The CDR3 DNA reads TGTGCCAGCAGTCTCGGACTAGCGGGAAGGTACTATCAGTACTTC.

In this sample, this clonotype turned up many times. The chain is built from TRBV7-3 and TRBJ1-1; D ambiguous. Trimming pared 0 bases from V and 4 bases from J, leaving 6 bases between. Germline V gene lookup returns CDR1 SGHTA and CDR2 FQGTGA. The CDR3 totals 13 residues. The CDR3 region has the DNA TGTGCCAGCAGCTTAACGCCCCGCACTGAAGCTTTCTTT. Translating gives CASSLTPRTEAFF. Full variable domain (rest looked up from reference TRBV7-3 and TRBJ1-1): GAGVSQTPSNKVTEKGKYVELRCDPISGHTALYWYRQSLGQGPEFLIYFQGTGAADDSGLPNDRFFAVRPEGSVSTLKIQRTERGDSAVYLCASSLTPRTEAFFGQGTRLTVV.

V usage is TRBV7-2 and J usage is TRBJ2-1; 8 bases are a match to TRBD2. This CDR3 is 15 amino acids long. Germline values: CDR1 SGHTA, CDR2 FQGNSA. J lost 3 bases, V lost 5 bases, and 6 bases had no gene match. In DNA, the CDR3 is TGTGCCAGCAGCCCGTCCGGGACTAGCTACAATGAGCAGTTCTTC. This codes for CASSPSGTSYNEQFF.

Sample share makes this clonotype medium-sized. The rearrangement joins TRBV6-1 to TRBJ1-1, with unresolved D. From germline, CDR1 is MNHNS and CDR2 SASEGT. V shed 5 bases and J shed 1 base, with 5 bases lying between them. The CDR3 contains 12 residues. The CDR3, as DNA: TGTGCCAGCAGTCGGACGAACACTGAAGCTTTCTTT. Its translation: CASSRTNTEAFF.

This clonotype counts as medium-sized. DNA of the CDR3: TGTGCCAGCAGCGTGAGCGGGTCCGTAATAAGGGATGAGCAGTTCTTC. Protein: CASSVSGSVIRDEQFF. The chain recombines TRBV11-3 with TRBJ2-1; weak D call: TRBD2 (6 bases). CDR1 and CDR2 (germline): SGHNT, YENEEA. Trimming shortened V by 5 bases and J by 8 bases, and 22 bases separated the two germline ends. The CDR3 runs 16 residues.

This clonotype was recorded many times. The CDR3 DNA reads TGTGCCAGCAGCGTGCTTCCGGGACGGACGTACAATGAGCAGTTCTTC. Encoded protein: CASSVLPGRTYNEQFF. The genes are TRBV9 and TRBJ2-1, with D tentatively TRBD1 or TRBD2 (5 bases each). The CDR3 contains 16 residues. V lost 2 bases and J 4 bases, leaving 16 bases between the germline ends. In germline, CDR1 is SGDLS, CDR2 YYNGEE.

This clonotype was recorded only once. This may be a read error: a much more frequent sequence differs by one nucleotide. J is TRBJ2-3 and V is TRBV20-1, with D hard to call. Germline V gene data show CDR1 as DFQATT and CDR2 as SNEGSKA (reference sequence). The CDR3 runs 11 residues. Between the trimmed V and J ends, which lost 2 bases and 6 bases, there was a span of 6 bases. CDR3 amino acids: CSARRVDTQYF. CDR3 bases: TGCAGTGCTAGAAGGGTGGATACGCAGTATTTT.

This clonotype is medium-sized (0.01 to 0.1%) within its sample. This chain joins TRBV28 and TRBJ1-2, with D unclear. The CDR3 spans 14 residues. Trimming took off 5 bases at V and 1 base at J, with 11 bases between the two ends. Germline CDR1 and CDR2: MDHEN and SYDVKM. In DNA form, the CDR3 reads TGTGCCAGCAGTCCCGTTTACATTAACTATGGCTACACCTTC. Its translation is CASSPVYINYGYTF.

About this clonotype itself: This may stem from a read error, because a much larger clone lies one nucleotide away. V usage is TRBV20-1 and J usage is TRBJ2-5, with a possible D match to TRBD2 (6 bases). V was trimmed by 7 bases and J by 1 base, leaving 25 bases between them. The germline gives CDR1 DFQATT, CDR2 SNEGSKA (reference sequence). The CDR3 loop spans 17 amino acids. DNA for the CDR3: TGCAGTGACACCGGGACTTTGCCTACGCGAGGCCAAGAGACCCAGTACTTC. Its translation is CSDTGTLPTRGQETQYF.

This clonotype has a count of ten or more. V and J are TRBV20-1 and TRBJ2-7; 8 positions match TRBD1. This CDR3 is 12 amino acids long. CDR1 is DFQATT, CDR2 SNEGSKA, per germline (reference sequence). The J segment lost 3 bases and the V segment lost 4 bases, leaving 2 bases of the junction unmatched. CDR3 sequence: CSAIGQGYEQYF. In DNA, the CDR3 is TGCAGTGCTATTGGACAGGGCTACGAGCAGTACTTC.

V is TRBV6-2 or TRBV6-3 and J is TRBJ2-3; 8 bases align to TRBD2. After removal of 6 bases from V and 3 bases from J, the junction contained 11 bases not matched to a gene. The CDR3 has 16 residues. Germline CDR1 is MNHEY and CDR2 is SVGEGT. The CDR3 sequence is CASRITSGLGTDTQYF. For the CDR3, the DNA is TGTGCCAGCAGAATTACTAGCGGACTAGGGACAGATACGCAGTATTTT.

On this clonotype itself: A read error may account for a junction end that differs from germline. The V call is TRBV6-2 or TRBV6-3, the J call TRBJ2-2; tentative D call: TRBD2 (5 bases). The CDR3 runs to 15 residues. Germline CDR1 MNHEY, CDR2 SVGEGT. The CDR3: CASSFDSQCSGDLFF. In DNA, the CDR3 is TGTGCCAGCAGTTTCGACTCCCAGTGTTCCGGGGATCTGTTTTTT.

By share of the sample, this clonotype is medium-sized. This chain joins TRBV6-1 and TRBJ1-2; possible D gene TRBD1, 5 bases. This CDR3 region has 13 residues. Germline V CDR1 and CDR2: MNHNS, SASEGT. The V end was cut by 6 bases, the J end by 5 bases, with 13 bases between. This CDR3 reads CASSPGLTYGYTF. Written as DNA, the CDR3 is TGTGCCAGCAGCCCGGGACTCACATATGGCTACACCTTC.

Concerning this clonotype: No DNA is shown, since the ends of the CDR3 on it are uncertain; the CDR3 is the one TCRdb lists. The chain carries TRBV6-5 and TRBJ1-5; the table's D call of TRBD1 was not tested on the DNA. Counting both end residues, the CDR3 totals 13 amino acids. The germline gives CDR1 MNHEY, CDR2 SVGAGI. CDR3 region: CASSSSGNQPQHF.

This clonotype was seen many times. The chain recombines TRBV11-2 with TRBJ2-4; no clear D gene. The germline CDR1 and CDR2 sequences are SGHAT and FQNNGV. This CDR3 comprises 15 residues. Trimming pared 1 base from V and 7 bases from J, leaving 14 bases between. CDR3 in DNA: TGTGCCAGCAGCTTAGCCCTCGCGGAGAGGAACATTCAGTACTTC. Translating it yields CASSLALAERNIQYF.

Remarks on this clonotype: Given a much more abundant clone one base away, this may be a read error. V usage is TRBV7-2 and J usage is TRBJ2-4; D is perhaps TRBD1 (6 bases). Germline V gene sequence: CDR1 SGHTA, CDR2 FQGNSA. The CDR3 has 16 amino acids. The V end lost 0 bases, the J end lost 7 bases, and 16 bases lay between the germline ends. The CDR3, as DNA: TGTGCCAGCAGCTTAGCAAGGACAGCCCCGATGAACATTCAGTACTTC. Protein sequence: CASSLARTAPMNIQYF.

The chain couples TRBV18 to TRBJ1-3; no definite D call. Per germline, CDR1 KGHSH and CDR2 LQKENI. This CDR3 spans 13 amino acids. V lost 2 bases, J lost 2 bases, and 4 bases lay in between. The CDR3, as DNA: TGTGCCAGCTCACCAGGGGCTGGAAACACCATATATTTT. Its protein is CASSPGAGNTIYF. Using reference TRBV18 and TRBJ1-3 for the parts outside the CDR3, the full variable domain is NAGVMQNPRHLVRRRGQEARLRCSPMKGHSHVYWYRQLPEEGLKFMVYLQKENIIDESGMPKERFSAEFPKEGPSILRIQQVVRGDSAAYFCASSPGAGNTIYFGEGSWLTVV.

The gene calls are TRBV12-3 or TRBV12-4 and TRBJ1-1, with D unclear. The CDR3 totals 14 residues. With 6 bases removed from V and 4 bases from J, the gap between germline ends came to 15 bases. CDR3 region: CASRSPAGSTEAFF. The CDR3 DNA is TGTGCCAGCAGGTCTCCAGCGGGCTCCACTGAAGCTTTCTTT.

The CDR3 is CASSLRGGGTDTQYF. CDR3 coding DNA: TGTGCCAGCAGTTTGCGTGGGGGAGGAACAGATACGCAGTATTTT. The chain employs TRBV6-2 or TRBV6-3 and TRBJ2-3; TRBD2 might be the D (6 bases). V was pared by 4 bases and J by 3 bases, with 14 bases between. Germline loops: CDR1 MNHEY, CDR2 SVGEGT. The CDR3 sequence is 15 residues long.

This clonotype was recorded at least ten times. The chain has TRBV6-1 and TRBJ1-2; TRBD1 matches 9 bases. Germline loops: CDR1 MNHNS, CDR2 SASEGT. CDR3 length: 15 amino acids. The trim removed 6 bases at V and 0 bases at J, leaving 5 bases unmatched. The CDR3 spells CASRRTGEANYGYTF. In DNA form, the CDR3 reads TGTGCCAGCAGGAGGACAGGGGAGGCTAACTATGGCTACACCTTC.

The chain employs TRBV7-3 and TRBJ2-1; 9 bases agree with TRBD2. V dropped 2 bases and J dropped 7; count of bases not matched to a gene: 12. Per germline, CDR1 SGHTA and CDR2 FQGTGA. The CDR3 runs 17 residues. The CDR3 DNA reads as TGTGCCAGCAGCTTATACGGGAATGCGGGAGGGCGGAATGAGCAGTTCTTC. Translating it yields CASSLYGNAGGRNEQFF.

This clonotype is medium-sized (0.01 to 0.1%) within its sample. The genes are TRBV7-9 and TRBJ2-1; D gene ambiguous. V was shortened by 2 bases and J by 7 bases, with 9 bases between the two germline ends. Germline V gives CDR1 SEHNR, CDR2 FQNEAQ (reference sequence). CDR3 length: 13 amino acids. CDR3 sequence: CASSLTLGNEQFF. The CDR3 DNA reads TGTGCCAGCAGCTTAACGTTAGGGAATGAGCAGTTCTTC.